This TCR beta chain came from a study of shared clonotypes between healthy human individuals. Study conclusions and caveats: Among donors, the sharing of clonotypes was expected to be influenced by sequencing depth. Richness estimates generally favored naive over memory subsets.

TCRdb's copy holds only in-frame clones and misses some; the assay was immunoSEQ multiplex PCR. In the table there are around 990,000 clones, approximately 77% of which are singletons. Concerning this clone: Its cognate antigen is unknown.

J was trimmed by 6 bases and V by 4 bases; bases with no gene match: 6. CDR1 and CDR2 from the germline V gene are SGHNT and YYREEE (reference sequence). This CDR3 comprises 15 residues. The chain uses TRBV5-4 and TRBJ2-3; 12 bases are a match to TRBD2. The material sequenced was memory CD4+ T cells from PBMCs. Stated subset: CD45RA-negative fraction. The sequence derives from a man between 18 and 35 years old in good health. Some clones in this sample may be carry-over from other donors' samples. This CDR3 is CASSPSGRATDTQYF. The DNA for the CDR3 is TGTGCCAGCAGCCCTAGCGGGAGGGCCACCGATACGCAGTATTTT.